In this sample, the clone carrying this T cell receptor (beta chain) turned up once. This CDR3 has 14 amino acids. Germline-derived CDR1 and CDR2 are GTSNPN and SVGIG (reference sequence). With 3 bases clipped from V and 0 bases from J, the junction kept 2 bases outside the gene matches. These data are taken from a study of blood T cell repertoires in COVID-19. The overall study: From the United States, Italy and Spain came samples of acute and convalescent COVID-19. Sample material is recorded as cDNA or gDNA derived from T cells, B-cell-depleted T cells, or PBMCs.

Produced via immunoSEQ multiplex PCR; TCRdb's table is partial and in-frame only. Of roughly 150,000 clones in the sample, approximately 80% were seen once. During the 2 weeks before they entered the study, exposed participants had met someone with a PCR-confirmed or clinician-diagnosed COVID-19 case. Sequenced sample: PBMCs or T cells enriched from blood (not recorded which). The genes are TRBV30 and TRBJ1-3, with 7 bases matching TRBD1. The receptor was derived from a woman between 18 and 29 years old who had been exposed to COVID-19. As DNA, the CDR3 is TGTGCCTGGAGGCGACAGGGCTCTGGAAACACCATATATTTT. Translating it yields CAWRRQGSGNTIYF.